This entry is about one TCR beta chain. The data were obtained in a study of blood T cell repertoires in COVID-19. Study-level information: Nucleic acid was either cDNA or gDNA, and it came from T cells, B-cell-depleted T cells, or PBMCs.

How the authors handled the data: Amplification from reference gene primers served as the basis for estimated nucleated cell counts. The assay was immunoSEQ multiplex PCR, and TCRdb's table has in-frame clones only and misses some. Clonal size and the V and J genes are those of that table, whereas D and trimming came from the DNA. In the table there are around 77,000 clones, more than 80% of which are singletons. This CDR3 comprises 11 residues. V was trimmed by 6 bases and J by 8 bases, leaving 10 bases between them. Germline V gives CDR1 LNHDA, CDR2 SQIVND (reference sequence). What was sequenced was peripheral blood. The origin of this receptor is an elderly man with acute or convalescent COVID-19. The gene calls are TRBV19 and TRBJ1-1; no reliable D call. CDR3 in amino acids: CASRRLSEAFF. The CDR3 DNA reads as TGTGCCAGTAGGAGACTATCCGAAGCTTTCTTT.